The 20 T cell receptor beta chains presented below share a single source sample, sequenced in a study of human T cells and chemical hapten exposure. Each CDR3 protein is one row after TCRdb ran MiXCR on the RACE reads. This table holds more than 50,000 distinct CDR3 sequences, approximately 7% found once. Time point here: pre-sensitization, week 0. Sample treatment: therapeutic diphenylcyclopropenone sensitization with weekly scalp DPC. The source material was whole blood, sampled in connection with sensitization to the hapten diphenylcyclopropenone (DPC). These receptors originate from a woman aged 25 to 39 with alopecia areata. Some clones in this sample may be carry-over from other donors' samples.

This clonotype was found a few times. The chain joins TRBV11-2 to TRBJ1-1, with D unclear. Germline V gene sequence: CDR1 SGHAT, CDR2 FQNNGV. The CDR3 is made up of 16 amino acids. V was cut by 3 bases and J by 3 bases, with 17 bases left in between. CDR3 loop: CASSLDLEHSDTEAFF. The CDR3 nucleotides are TGTGCCAGCAGCTTGGATTTAGAACATTCGGACACTGAAGCTTTCTTT. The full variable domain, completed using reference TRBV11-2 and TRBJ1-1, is EAGVAQSPRYKIIEKRQSVAFWCNPISGHATLYWYQQILGQGPKLLIQFQNNGVVDDSQLPKDRFSAERLKGVDSTLKIQPAKLEDSAVYLCASSLDLEHSDTEAFFGQGTRLTVV.

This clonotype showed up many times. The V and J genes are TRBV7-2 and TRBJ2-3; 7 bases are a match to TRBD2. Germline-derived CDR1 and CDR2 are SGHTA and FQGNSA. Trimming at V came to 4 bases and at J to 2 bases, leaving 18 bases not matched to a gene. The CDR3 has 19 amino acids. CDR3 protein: CASSYPGPPAAGHTDTQYF. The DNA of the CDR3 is TGTGCCAGCAGCTACCCAGGACCGCCGGCAGCGGGGCACACAGATACGCAGTATTTT.

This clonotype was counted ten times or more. The CDR3 DNA sequence: TGTGCCAGCAGCCATCCAGGGGTACCTTTCTATGGCTACACCTTC. Encoded protein: CASSHPGVPFYGYTF. The V and J genes are TRBV3-1 and TRBJ1-2, with a possible D match to TRBD1 (6 bases). Germline CDR1 LGHDT, CDR2 YNNKEL (reference sequence). V gave up 3 bases and J gave up 4 bases, with 15 bases separating them. This CDR3 is 15 amino acids long.

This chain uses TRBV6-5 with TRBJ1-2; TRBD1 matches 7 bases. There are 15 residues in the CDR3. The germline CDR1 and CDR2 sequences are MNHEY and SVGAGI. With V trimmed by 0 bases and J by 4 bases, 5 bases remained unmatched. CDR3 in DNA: TGTGCCAGCAGTTACTCAAGGGGGCCTATCTATGGCTACACCTTC. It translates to CASSYSRGPIYGYTF.

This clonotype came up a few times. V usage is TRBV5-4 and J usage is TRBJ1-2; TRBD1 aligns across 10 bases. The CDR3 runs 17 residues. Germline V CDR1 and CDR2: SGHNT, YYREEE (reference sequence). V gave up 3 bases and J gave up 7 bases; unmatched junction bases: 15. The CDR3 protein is CASSSLGQGIFLGGYTF. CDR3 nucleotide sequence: TGTGCCAGCAGCTCCCTGGGACAGGGGATTTTTCTGGGTGGCTACACCTTC.

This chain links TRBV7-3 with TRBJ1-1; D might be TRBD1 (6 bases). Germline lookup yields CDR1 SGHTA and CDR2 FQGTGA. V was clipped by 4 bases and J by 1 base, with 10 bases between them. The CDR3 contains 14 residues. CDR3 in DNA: TGTGCCAGCAGCTCCTCGACAGGGAACACTGAAGCTTTCTTT. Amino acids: CASSSSTGNTEAFF.

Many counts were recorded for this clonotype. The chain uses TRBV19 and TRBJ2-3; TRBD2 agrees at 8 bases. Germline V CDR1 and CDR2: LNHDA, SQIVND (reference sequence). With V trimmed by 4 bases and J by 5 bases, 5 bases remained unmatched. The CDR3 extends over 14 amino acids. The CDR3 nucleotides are TGTGCCAGTAGTACCCTAACTAGCGGAGATACGCAGTATTTT. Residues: CASSTLTSGDTQYF.

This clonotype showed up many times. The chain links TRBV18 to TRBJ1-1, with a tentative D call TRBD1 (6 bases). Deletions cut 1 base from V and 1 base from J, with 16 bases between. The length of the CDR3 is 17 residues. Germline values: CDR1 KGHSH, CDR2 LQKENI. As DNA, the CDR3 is TGTGCCAGCTCACCACGGTCCGGACAGTCAACGAACACTGAAGCTTTCTTT. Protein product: CASSPRSGQSTNTEAFF.

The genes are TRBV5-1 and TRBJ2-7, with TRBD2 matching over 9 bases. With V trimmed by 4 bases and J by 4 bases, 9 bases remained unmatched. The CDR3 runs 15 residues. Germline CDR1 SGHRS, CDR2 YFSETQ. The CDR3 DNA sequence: TGCGCCAGCAGCAACCCTAGCGGGGTTTCTTACGAGCAGTACTTC. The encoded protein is CASSNPSGVSYEQYF.

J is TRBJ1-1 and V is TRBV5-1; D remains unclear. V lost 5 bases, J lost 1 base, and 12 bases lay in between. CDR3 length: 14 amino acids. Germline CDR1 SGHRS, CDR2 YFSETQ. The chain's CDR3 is CASSVEVSNTEAFF. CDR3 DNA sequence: TGCGCCAGCAGTGTCGAGGTTTCGAACACTGAAGCTTTCTTT. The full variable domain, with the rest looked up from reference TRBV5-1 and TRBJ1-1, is KAGVTQTPRYLIKTRGQQVTLSCSPISGHRSVSWYQQTPGQGLQFLFEYFSETQRNKGNFPGRFSGRQFSNSRSEMNVSTLELGDSALYLCASSVEVSNTEAFFGQGTRLTVV.

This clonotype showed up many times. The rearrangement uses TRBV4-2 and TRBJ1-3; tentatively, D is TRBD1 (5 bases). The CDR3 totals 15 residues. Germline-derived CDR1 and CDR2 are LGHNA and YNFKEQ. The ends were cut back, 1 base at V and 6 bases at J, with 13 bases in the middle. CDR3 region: CASSQGDRDPNTIYF. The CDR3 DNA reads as TGTGCCAGCAGCCAAGGAGACAGAGACCCAAACACCATATATTTT.

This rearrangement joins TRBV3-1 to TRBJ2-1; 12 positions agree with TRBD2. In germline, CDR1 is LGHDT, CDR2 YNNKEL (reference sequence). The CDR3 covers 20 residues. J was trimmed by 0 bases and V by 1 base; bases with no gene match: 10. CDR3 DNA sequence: TGTGCCAGCAGCCAAGCTCAGGCTAGCGGGGGGGAAAGCTCCTACAATGAGCAGTTCTTC. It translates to CASSQAQASGGESSYNEQFF.

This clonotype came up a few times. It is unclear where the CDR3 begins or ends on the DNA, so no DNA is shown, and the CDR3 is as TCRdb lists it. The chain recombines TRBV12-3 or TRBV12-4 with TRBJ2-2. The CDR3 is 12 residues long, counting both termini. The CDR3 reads CASSFGAGELFF.

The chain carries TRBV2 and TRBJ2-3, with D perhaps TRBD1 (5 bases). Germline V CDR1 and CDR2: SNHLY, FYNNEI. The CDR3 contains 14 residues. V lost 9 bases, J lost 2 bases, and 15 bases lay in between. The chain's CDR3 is CARSWRQFTDTQYF. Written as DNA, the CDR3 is TGTGCCAGGTCGTGGCGACAGTTCACAGATACGCAGTATTTT.

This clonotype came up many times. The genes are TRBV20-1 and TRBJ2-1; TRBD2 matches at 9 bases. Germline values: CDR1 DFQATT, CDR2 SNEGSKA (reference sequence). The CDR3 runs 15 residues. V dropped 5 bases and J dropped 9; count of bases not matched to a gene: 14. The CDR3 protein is CSAEGPSGERGEQFF. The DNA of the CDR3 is TGCAGTGCTGAAGGGCCTAGCGGGGAACGGGGTGAGCAGTTCTTC.

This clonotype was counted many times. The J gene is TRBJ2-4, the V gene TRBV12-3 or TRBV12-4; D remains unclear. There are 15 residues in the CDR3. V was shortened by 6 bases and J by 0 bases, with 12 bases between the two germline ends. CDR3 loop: CASRPPNPAKNIQYF. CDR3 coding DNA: TGTGCCAGCAGACCACCGAATCCAGCCAAAAACATTCAGTACTTC.

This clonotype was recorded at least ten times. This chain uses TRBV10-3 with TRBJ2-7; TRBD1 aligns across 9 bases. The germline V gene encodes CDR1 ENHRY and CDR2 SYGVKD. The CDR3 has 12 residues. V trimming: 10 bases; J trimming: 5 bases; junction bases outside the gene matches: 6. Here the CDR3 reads CATRDRDNEQYF. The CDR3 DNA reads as TGTGCCACCCGGGACAGGGACAACGAGCAGTACTTC.

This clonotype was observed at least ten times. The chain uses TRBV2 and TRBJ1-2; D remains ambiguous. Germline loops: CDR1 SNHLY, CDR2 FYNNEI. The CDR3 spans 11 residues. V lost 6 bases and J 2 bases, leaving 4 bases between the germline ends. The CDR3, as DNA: TGTGCCAGCAGGTCCAACTATGGCTACACCTTC. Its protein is CASRSNYGYTF.

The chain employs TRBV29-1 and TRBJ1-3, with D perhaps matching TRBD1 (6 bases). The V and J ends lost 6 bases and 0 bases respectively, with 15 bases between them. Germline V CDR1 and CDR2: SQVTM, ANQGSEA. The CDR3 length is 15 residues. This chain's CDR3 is CSVSRRGSSGNTIYF. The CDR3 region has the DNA TGCAGCGTCTCTCGAAGGGGGAGCTCTGGAAACACCATATATTTT.

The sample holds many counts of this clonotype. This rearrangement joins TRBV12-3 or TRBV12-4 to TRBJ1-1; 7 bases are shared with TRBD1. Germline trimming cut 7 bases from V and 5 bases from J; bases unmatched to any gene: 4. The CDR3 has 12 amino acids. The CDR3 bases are TGTGCCAGCATTCAGGGGGTGACTGAAGCTTTCTTT. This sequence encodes CASIQGVTEAFF.